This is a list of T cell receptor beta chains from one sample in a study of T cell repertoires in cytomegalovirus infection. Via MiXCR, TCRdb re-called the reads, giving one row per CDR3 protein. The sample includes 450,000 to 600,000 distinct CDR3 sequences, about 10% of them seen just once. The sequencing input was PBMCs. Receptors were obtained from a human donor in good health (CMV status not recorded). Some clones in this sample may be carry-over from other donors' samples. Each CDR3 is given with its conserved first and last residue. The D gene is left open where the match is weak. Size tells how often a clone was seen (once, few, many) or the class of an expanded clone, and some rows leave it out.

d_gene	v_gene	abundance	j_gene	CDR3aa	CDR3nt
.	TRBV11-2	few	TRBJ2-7	CASSPTKGIHEQYF	TGTGCCAGCAGCCCTACTAAGGGAATCCACGAGCAGTACTTC
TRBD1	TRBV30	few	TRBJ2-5	CAWDRGRGETQYF	TGTGCCTGGGACAGGGGGCGCGGAGAGACCCAGTACTTC
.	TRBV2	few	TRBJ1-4	CASKADEKLFF	TGTGCCAGCAAGGCAGACGAAAAACTGTTTTTT
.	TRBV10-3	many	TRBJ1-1	CAISTGSGTEAFF	TGTGCCATCAGTACAGGGTCGGGGACTGAAGCTTTCTTT
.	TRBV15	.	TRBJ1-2	CATSMPRTANGYTF	TGTGCCACCAGCATGCCCCGGACAGCGAATGGCTACACCTTC
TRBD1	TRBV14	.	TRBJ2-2	CASSPGDRGLVGELFF	TGTGCCAGCAGCCCAGGGGACAGGGGGCTTGTCGGGGAGCTGTTTTTT
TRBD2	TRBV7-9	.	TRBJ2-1	CASSVRVAGGVNEQFF	TGTGCCAGCAGCGTGAGAGTGGCGGGAGGCGTCAATGAGCAGTTCTTC
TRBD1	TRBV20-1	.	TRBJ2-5	CSAREGQGMETQYF	TGCAGTGCGAGGGAGGGACAGGGGATGGAGACCCAGTACTTC
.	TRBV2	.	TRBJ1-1	CASSEDLGNTEAFF	TGTGCCAGCAGTGAGGATTTAGGAAACACTGAAGCTTTCTTT
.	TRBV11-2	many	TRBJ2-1	CASSDTGGKQFF	TGTGCCAGCAGCGATACGGGTGGCAAGCAGTTCTTC
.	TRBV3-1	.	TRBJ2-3	CASSQVNRVEDTQYF	TGTGCCAGCAGCCAAGTCAACAGGGTAGAAGATACGCAGTATTTT
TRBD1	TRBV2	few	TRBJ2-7	CATGTGVHEQYF	TGTGCAACCGGGACAGGGGTTCACGAGCAGTACTTC
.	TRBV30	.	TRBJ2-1	CAWSADGASLF	TGTGCCTGGAGTGCTGACGGAGCCTCGCTCTTC
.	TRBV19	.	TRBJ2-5	CASSIPGRIRETQYF	TGTGCCAGTAGTATCCCAGGGCGGATCAGAGAGACCCAGTACTTC
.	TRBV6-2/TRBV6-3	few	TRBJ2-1	CASTPGYNEQFF	TGTGCCAGCACCCCGGGCTACAATGAGCAGTTCTTC
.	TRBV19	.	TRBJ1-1	CASSPPRNRALNTEAFF	TGTGCCAGTAGCCCGCCCCGGAACCGCGCGTTGAACACTGAAGCTTTCTTT
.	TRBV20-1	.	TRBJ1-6	CSAGLILGRDSPLHF	TGCAGTGCTGGCCTCATTTTGGGGCGGGATTCACCCCTCCACTTT
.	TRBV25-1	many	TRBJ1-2	CASSDRTANYGYTF	TGTGCCAGCAGTGATAGGACAGCTAACTATGGCTACACCTTC
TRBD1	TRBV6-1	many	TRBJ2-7	CASSEMVRGLQYF	TGTGCCAGCAGTGAAATGGTCAGGGGGCTGCAGTACTTC
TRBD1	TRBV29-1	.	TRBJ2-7	CSVERGQGDEQYF	TGCAGCGTGGAACGGGGACAGGGGGACGAGCAGTACTTC
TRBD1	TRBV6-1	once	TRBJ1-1	CASTSRGDRDAIAEAFF	TGTGCCAGCACTTCGAGGGGGGACAGGGACGCTATCGCTGAAGCTTTCTTT
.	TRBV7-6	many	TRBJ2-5	CASSLVYSRERETQYF	TGTGCCAGCAGCTTAGTGTATTCCAGAGAGCGAGAGACCCAGTACTTC
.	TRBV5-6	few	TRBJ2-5	CASSWGTSGETQYF	TGTGCCAGCAGCTGGGGGACTTCGGGGGAGACCCAGTACTTC
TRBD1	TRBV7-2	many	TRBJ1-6	CASSLVGKQGGGHSPLHF	TGTGCCAGCAGCTTAGTGGGCAAACAGGGGGGGGGGCATTCACCCCTCCACTTT
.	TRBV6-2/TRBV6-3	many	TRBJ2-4	CASSYRGAKNIQYF	TGTGCCAGCAGTTATCGCGGGGCCAAAAACATTCAGTACTTC
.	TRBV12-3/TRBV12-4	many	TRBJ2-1	CASRPDTDNEQFF	TGTGCCAGCAGACCTGACACGGACAATGAGCAGTTCTTC
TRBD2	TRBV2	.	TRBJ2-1	CASRGGLATGGEQFF	TGTGCCAGCAGGGGGGGACTAGCTACTGGCGGTGAGCAGTTCTTC